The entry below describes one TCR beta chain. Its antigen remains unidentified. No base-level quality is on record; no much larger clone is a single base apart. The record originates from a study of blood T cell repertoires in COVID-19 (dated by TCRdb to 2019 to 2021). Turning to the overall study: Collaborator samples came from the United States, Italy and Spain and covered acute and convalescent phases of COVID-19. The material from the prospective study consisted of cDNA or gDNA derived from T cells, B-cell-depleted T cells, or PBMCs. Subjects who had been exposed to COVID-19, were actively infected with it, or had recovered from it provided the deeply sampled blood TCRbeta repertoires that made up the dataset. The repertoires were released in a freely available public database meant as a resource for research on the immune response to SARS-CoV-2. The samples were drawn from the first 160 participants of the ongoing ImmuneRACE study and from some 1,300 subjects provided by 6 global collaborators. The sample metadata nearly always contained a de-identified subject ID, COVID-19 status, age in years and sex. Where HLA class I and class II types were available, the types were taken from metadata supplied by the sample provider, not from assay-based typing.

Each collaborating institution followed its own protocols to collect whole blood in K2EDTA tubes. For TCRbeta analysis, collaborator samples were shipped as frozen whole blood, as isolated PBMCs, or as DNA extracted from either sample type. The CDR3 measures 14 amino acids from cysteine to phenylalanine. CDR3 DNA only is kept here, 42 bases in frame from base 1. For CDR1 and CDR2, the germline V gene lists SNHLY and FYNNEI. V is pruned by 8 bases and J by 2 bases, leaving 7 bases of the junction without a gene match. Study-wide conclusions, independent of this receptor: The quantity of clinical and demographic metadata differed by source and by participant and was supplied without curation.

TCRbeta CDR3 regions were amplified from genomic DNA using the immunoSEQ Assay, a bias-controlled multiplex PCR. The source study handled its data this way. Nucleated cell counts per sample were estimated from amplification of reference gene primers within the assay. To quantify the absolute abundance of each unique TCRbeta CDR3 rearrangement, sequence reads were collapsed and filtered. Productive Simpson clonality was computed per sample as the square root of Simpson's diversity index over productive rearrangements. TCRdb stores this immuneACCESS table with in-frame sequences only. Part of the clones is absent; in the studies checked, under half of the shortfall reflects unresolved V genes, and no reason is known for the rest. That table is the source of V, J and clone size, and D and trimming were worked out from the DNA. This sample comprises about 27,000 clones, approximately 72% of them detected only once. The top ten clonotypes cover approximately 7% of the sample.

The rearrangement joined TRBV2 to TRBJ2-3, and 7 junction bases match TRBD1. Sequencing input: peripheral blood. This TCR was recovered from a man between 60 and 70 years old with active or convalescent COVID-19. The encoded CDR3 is CASGKDRSTDTQYF. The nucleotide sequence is TGTGCCAGCGGAAAGGACAGGTCCACAGATACGCAGTATTTT.